These 23 T cell receptor beta chains share one sample of origin, sequenced in a study of blood T cell repertoires in COVID-19. Here immunoSEQ multiplex PCR was the method, and the copy in TCRdb shows in-frame clones only, minus some. In the table there are over 130,000 clones, over 75% of which are singletons. The sequenced sample consisted of peripheral blood. The receptors originated from a man aged 45 to 65 with acute or convalescent COVID-19.

The chain combines TRBV14 with TRBJ2-7; 9 nucleotides match TRBD1. Trimming at V came to 4 bases and at J to 3 bases, leaving 7 bases not matched to a gene. CDR3 length equals 15 residues. The germline V gene has CDR1 SGHDN and CDR2 FVKESK. The CDR3 loop is CASSLLTGGSYEQYF. Written as DNA, the CDR3 is TGTGCCAGCAGCCTGTTGACAGGGGGGAGCTACGAGCAGTACTTC.

A few counts support this clone. The chain links TRBV7-8 to TRBJ1-1; D perhaps matches TRBD1 (5 bases). The CDR3 runs 15 residues. V dropped 6 bases and J dropped 2 bases, with 16 bases sitting between them. The V gene's germline CDR1 is SGHVS and CDR2 FQNEAQ. The CDR3 reads CASRVTTDPNTEAFF. CDR3 bases: TGTGCCAGCAGAGTTACGACAGACCCTAACACTGAAGCTTTCTTT.

The J gene is TRBJ1-5, the V gene TRBV4-1; D remains unclear. V was trimmed by 1 base and J by 3 bases, leaving 13 bases between them. CDR3 length: 16 residues. Looked up from germline, CDR1 is MGHRA and CDR2 is YSYEKL. For the CDR3, the DNA is TGCGCCAGCAGCCAAGGAAAGAGTTTTTCCAATCAGCCCCAGCATTTT. Its protein product is CASSQGKSFSNQPQHF.

The V gene is TRBV20-1, the J gene TRBJ2-5, with 9 positions matching TRBD2. The CDR3 is 13 residues long. J gave up 6 bases and V 3 bases, and 5 bases lay outside the gene matches. Germline values: CDR1 DFQATT, CDR2 SNEGSKA (reference sequence). The CDR3 coding sequence is TGCAGTGCTAGTAGCGGGGGCGATAAGACCCAGTACTTC. Protein: CSASSGGDKTQYF.

The gene calls are TRBV2 and TRBJ1-2; D unclear. The V gene's germline CDR1 is SNHLY and CDR2 FYNNEI. The CDR3 spans 15 residues. V was trimmed by 3 bases and J by 4 bases, leaving 15 bases between them. The CDR3 DNA is TGTGCCAGCAGTGAGGCAACCACAGTTCTCTATGGCTACACCTTC. This gives the protein CASSEATTVLYGYTF.

V is TRBV3-1 (or the pseudogene TRBV3-2) and J is TRBJ1-2, with D uncertain. The CDR3 sequence is 14 residues long. Trimming cost V 3 bases and J 7 bases, with 15 bases left between them. Germline lookup yields CDR1 LGHDT and CDR2 YNNKEL (reference sequence). The CDR3 DNA sequence: TGTGCCAGCAGCCATACCAGGAAGTTAGGTGGCTACACCTTC. Protein sequence: CASSHTRKLGGYTF.

This clone was recorded once. V and J are TRBV3-1 (or the pseudogene TRBV3-2) and TRBJ1-5, with 8 bases matching TRBD1. This CDR3 is built from 15 residues. CDR1 is LGHDT and CDR2 is YNNKEL in the germline V gene (reference sequence). V lost 3 bases and J lost 6; bases outside the gene matches: 7. CDR3 loop: CASSQDRDGTQPQHF. The CDR3 nucleotides are TGTGCCAGCAGCCAGGACAGGGATGGAACTCAGCCCCAGCATTTT.

The genes are TRBV2 and TRBJ2-5; maybe TRBD2 (7 bases). The CDR3 consists of 14 residues. The V gene's germline CDR1 is SNHLY and CDR2 FYNNEI. The germline V and J ends were trimmed by 7 bases and 9 bases, with 21 bases remaining between them. In nucleotides, the CDR3 is TGTGCCAGCACAGAGGACAGCGGGGCTGGGTCCCAGTACTTC. As protein: CASTEDSGAGSQYF.

The chain's CDR3 is CASSIRGSVTEAFF. The CDR3 DNA is TGTGCCAGCAGTATCAGGGGATCGGTCACTGAAGCTTTCTTT. The J gene is TRBJ1-1, the V gene TRBV6-6; D might be TRBD1 (6 bases). Per germline, CDR1 MNHNY and CDR2 SVGAGI (reference sequence). Trimming stripped 5 bases from V and 4 bases from J, with 14 bases between. This CDR3 region has 14 residues.

The genes are TRBV5-1 and TRBJ2-3; a weak D match, TRBD1 (6 bases). The V end lost 1 base, the J end lost 0 bases, and 12 bases lay between the germline ends. Per germline, CDR1 SGHRS and CDR2 YFSETQ. The CDR3 length is 16 residues. CDR3 protein: CASSLQGTSSTDTQYF. CDR3 sequence (DNA): TGCGCCAGCAGCTTGCAGGGGACCTCTAGCACAGATACGCAGTATTTT.

The rearrangement joins TRBV19 to TRBJ1-4; D remains ambiguous. The CDR3 totals 13 residues. The V and J ends lost 3 bases and 8 bases respectively, with 10 bases between them. Germline loops: CDR1 LNHDA, CDR2 SQIVND (reference sequence). The CDR3 reads CASSIGRGEKLFF. CDR3 nucleotides: TGTGCCAGTAGTATTGGGCGGGGAGAAAAACTGTTTTTT.

The chain carries TRBV7-9 and TRBJ2-4; tentatively, D is TRBD2 (7 bases). In germline, CDR1 is SEHNR, CDR2 FQNEAQ (reference sequence). CDR3 length: 15 amino acids. V gave up 5 bases and J gave up 9 bases, with 20 bases separating them. CDR3 DNA sequence: TGTGCCAGCAGCCCAATTGCGGGGGCGGTTGTCATTCAGTACTTC. As protein: CASSPIAGAVVIQYF. Full variable domain (missing parts from reference TRBV7-9 and TRBJ2-4): DTGVSQNPRHKITKRGQNVTFRCDPISEHNRLYWYRQTLGQGPEFLTYFQNEAQLEKSRLLSDRFSAERPKGSFSTLEIQRTEQGDSAMYLCASSPIAGAVVIQYFGAGTRLSVL.

The chain employs TRBV6-1 and TRBJ1-5; weak D call: TRBD1 (5 bases). The CDR3 runs to 14 residues. Germline CDR1 is MNHNS and CDR2 is SASEGT. The ends were cut back, 3 bases at V and 0 bases at J, with 6 bases in the middle. The CDR3 reads CASSDRDSNQPQHF. The CDR3 DNA reads as TGTGCCAGCAGTGACAGGGATAGCAATCAGCCCCAGCATTTT.

The chain links TRBV10-3 to TRBJ1-1; possible D gene TRBD1, 6 bases. Trimming cost V 1 base and J 7 bases, with 13 bases left between them. The germline V gene encodes CDR1 ENHRY and CDR2 SYGVKD. This CDR3 spans 14 amino acids. CDR3 sequence reads: CAISEFGQSNEAFF. The CDR3 coding sequence is TGTGCCATCAGTGAGTTCGGACAGAGTAATGAAGCTTTCTTT.

The rearrangement uses TRBV3-1 (or the pseudogene TRBV3-2) and TRBJ2-5; 11 bases fit TRBD2. Germline loops: CDR1 LGHDT, CDR2 YNNKEL (reference sequence). J gave up 4 bases and V 3 bases, and 10 bases lay outside the gene matches. This CDR3 has 17 residues. The DNA for the CDR3 is TGTGCCAGCAGCCACTTCCTTAGCGGGGGGGCCCGAGAGACCCAGTACTTC. Translating it yields CASSHFLSGGARETQYF.

This clone was seen a single time. The V call is TRBV7-6, the J call TRBJ1-4; maybe TRBD1 (5 bases). Germline V gene data show CDR1 as SGHVS and CDR2 as FNYEAQ. CDR3 length: 14 residues. The germline V and J ends were trimmed by 1 base and 5 bases, with 8 bases remaining between them. The CDR3 is CASSLGQGNEKLFF. In nucleotides, the CDR3 is TGTGCCAGCAGCTTAGGGCAGGGAAATGAAAAACTGTTTTTT.

The chain is built from TRBV10-3 and TRBJ1-2; the D gene is possibly TRBD1 (6 bases). CDR3 size: 13 residues. In germline, CDR1 is ENHRY, CDR2 SYGVKD. Deletions cut 10 bases from V and 0 bases from J, with 12 bases between. The CDR3 spells CATTGSSNYGYTF. The CDR3 DNA sequence: TGTGCCACGACAGGTTCCTCTAACTATGGCTACACCTTC.

This sequence joins TRBV5-1 and TRBJ1-1, with TRBD1 matching over 10 bases. The CDR3 covers 15 residues. Germline V gene data show CDR1 as SGHRS and CDR2 as YFSETQ. V shed 0 bases and J 4 bases; nucleotides not matched to a gene: 3. CDR3 nucleotide sequence: TGCGCCAGCAGCTTGGCGGGACAGGGGTCCACTGAAGCTTTCTTT. Translating gives CASSLAGQGSTEAFF.

V gene TRBV27 combines with J gene TRBJ2-5; 11 bases are shared with TRBD2. This CDR3 comprises 13 residues. After removal of 6 bases from V and 4 bases from J, the junction contained 1 base not matched to a gene. Germline assignment: CDR1 MNHEY and CDR2 SMNVEV (reference sequence). In DNA form, the CDR3 reads TGTGCCAGCAGGCTAGCGGGGGGAGAGACCCAGTACTTC. This gives the protein CASRLAGGETQYF.

V and J are TRBV11-1 and TRBJ1-1; the D gene is possibly TRBD1 (5 bases). V gave up 5 bases and J gave up 3 bases, with 10 bases separating them. Per the germline V gene, CDR1 is SGHAT and CDR2 is FQDESV (reference sequence). This CDR3 is 13 amino acids long. The CDR3 region is CASSPGVDTEAFF. CDR3 nucleotide sequence: TGTGCCAGCAGCCCGGGGGTAGACACTGAAGCTTTCTTT.

This chain joins TRBV21-1 and TRBJ2-1; TRBD2 is taken as the D call from the table, unchecked against the DNA. TRBV21-1 is classified as a pseudogene. The CDR3 spans 18 residues. The CDR3: CASSKEWREGELYNEQFF. CDR3 nucleotide sequence: TGTGCCAGCAGCAAAGAGTGGCGGGAGGGTGAACTGTACAATGAGCAGTTCTTC.

This chain connects TRBV27 to TRBJ1-2; 7 bases agree with TRBD1. Trimming removed 3 bases from V and 5 bases from J; junction bases left unmatched: 9. Germline assignment: CDR1 MNHEY and CDR2 SMNVEV (reference sequence). The CDR3 sequence is 15 residues long. CDR3 amino acids: CASSFGGQKIYGYTF. The CDR3, as DNA: TGTGCCAGCAGTTTTGGGGGACAGAAAATTTATGGCTACACCTTC.

The V call is TRBV5-1, the J call TRBJ1-5, with D tentatively TRBD1 (5 bases). V lost 4 bases to trimming and J lost 1 base, with 6 bases between them. There are 13 residues in the CDR3. Germline lookup yields CDR1 SGHRS and CDR2 YFSETQ. In DNA, the CDR3 is TGCGCCAGCAGCGCAGGGAGCAATCAGCCCCAGCATTTT. Residues: CASSAGSNQPQHF. Full variable domain (missing parts from reference TRBV5-1 and TRBJ1-5): KAGVTQTPRYLIKTRGQQVTLSCSPISGHRSVSWYQQTPGQGLQFLFEYFSETQRNKGNFPGRFSGRQFSNSRSEMNVSTLELGDSALYLCASSAGSNQPQHFGDGTRLSIL.